Following are 25 T cell receptor beta chains from one sample sequenced in a study of T-cell memory formation after mild COVID-19. MiXCR was run by TCRdb on the 5' RACE reads, yielding one entry per CDR3 protein. Among roughly 400,000 distinct CDR3 sequences, roughly 17% were seen once, and the ten largest hold roughly 21%. Sequences were obtained from PBMCs or a T cell subset sorted from them (not recorded which). Receptors were obtained from a man younger than 30 who had mild COVID-19 (a few samples of this study predate the infection). Cell type and time point are not known.

To note about this clonotype: This may come from a read error, since a much larger clone is one base off. The chain links TRBV6-2 or TRBV6-3 to TRBJ1-2; 7 bases agree with TRBD1. The CDR3 extends over 13 amino acids. Germline V gene sequence: CDR1 MNHEY, CDR2 SVGEGT. The DNA of the CDR3 is TGTTCCAGCAGTGATGACAGGGCATTTGGCTACACCTTC. Protein: CSSSDDRAFGYTF.

This clonotype was seen ten or more times. The chain is built from TRBV5-1 and TRBJ2-3, with 7 bases lining up with TRBD2. CDR3 length equals 13 residues. The ends lost 7 bases at V and 3 bases at J; junction bases unmatched: 5. From germline, CDR1 is SGHRS and CDR2 YFSETQ. CDR3 in amino acids: CASSGGSTDTQYF. CDR3 nucleotide sequence: TGCGCCAGCTCCGGGGGGTCGACAGATACGCAGTATTTT.

The V and J genes are TRBV7-2 and TRBJ1-1; D ambiguous. CDR1 and CDR2 (germline): SGHTA, FQGNSA. V shed 5 bases and J shed 1 base, with 14 bases lying between them. This CDR3 comprises 15 residues. CDR3 region: CASSDINIENTEAFF. The CDR3 nucleotides are TGTGCCAGCAGCGACATAAACATCGAGAACACTGAAGCTTTCTTT.

A few counts support this clonotype. The chain carries TRBV6-6 and TRBJ1-1; D remains ambiguous. CDR3 length: 13 amino acids. Germline assignment: CDR1 MNHNY and CDR2 SVGAGI (reference sequence). Trimming removed 2 bases from V and 1 base from J, with 5 bases in between. The CDR3 DNA sequence: TGTGCCAGCAGTTACCCGTCGAACACTGAAGCTTTCTTT. The encoded protein is CASSYPSNTEAFF.

This clonotype was picked up a small number of times. The J gene is TRBJ1-5, the V gene TRBV6-2 or TRBV6-3; D ambiguous. Trimming removed 5 bases at V and 4 bases at J, with 12 bases between. The germline V gene has CDR1 MNHEY and CDR2 SVGEGT. The CDR3 sequence is 14 residues long. The CDR3 sequence is CASSGWPENQPQHF. CDR3 nucleotides: TGTGCCAGCAGTGGTTGGCCAGAAAATCAGCCCCAGCATTTT.

This clonotype was picked up a small number of times. The J gene is TRBJ2-1, the V gene TRBV20-1; no clear D. CDR3 size: 13 residues. The germline gives CDR1 DFQATT, CDR2 SNEGSKA (reference sequence). With 3 bases removed from V and 8 bases from J, the gap between germline ends came to 14 bases. Written as DNA, the CDR3 is TGCAGTGCTAGTAGACTCGCCGCTGATGAGCAGTTCTTC. Its translation: CSASRLAADEQFF.

The rearrangement links TRBV5-1 to TRBJ1-2; 9 nucleotides match TRBD1. Trimming cost V 2 bases and J 7 bases; bases outside gene matches: 6. The CDR3 has 14 residues. Germline V CDR1 and CDR2: SGHRS, YFSETQ. The CDR3 loop reads CASSFSQGAVGYTF. As DNA, the CDR3 is TGCGCCAGCAGCTTCTCACAGGGGGCAGTTGGCTACACCTTC.

Of note for this clonotype: Sequence at one end of the junction differs from germline and may be a read error. V gene TRBV2 combines with J gene TRBJ2-1, with D perhaps assigned TRBD1 or TRBD2 (5 bases each). Germline CDR1 SNHLY, CDR2 FYNNEI. The CDR3 is made up of 14 amino acids. The CDR3 DNA follows: TGTGCCAGCAGGGCAGGGAGCTCCTACAATGAGCAGTTATTC. It codes for CASRAGSSYNEQLF.

The chain links TRBV29-1 to TRBJ2-1; possible D gene TRBD1, 5 bases. The germline CDR1 and CDR2 sequences are SQVTM and ANQGSEA. The CDR3 covers 13 residues. The V gene lost 4 bases and the J gene lost 6 bases, with 13 bases spanning the gap. CDR3 in amino acids: CSVAGRAINEQFF. In DNA form, the CDR3 reads TGCAGCGTTGCGGGCAGGGCAATCAATGAGCAGTTCTTC.

This clonotype has just a few counts. In nucleotides, the CDR3 is TGTGCCAGCAGTTACTGGACGGAGAGCTCCTACGAGCAGTACTTC. This sequence encodes CASSYWTESSYEQYF. This sequence joins TRBV6-5 and TRBJ2-7; D gene uncertain. Trimming pared 1 base from V and 0 bases from J, leaving 10 bases between. This CDR3 contains 15 residues. Germline CDR1 and CDR2: MNHEY and SVGAGI.

This clonotype has only a few counts. This rearrangement joins TRBV5-1 to TRBJ1-1; D gene ambiguous. The CDR3 spans 12 residues. The V and J ends lost 6 bases and 5 bases respectively, with 11 bases between them. Germline values: CDR1 SGHRS, CDR2 YFSETQ. The chain's CDR3 is CASMADRTEAFF. CDR3 bases: TGCGCCAGCATGGCTGATAGGACTGAAGCTTTCTTT.

This clonotype was seen repeatedly, ten times or more. This chain uses TRBV7-9 with TRBJ1-1; no clear D gene. V lost 5 bases, J lost 4 bases, and 11 bases lay in between. This CDR3 has 13 residues. From germline, CDR1 is SEHNR and CDR2 FQNEAQ (reference sequence). This chain's CDR3 is CASSPITSTEAFF. In DNA form, the CDR3 reads TGTGCCAGCAGCCCGATAACATCCACTGAAGCTTTCTTT.

The chain is built from TRBV6-2 or TRBV6-3 and TRBJ1-2; no clear D. V was cut by 6 bases and J by 3 bases, with 14 bases left in between. The CDR3 contains 14 residues. Germline values: CDR1 MNHEY, CDR2 SVGEGT. In DNA, the CDR3 is TGTGCCAGCAGACGCCCATGGAATGACTATGGCTACACCTTC. It translates to CASRRPWNDYGYTF.

CDR3 loop: CASSLSLPPLGDTQYF. The CDR3 DNA sequence: TGTGCCAGCAGTTTATCGCTCCCACCTCTGGGAGATACGCAGTATTTT. The chain has TRBV27 and TRBJ2-3; no clear D gene. The CDR3 is 16 residues long. Germline V gene data show CDR1 as MNHEY and CDR2 as SMNVEV (reference sequence). Trimming pared 0 bases from V and 5 bases from J, leaving 15 bases between.

The chain combines TRBV7-7 with TRBJ2-5, with D maybe TRBD1 (6 bases). Trimming left V 5 bases short and J 5 bases short, with 15 bases between. CDR3 size: 14 residues. Germline values: CDR1 SSHAT, CDR2 FNYEAQ (reference sequence). This CDR3 reads CASSVNTGGETQYF. The CDR3 DNA sequence: TGTGCCAGCAGCGTAAATACTGGGGGCGAGACCCAGTACTTC.

Concerning this clonotype: An end of the junction differs from the germline gene, which may be a read error. This sequence joins TRBV5-4 and TRBJ2-5; TRBD2 is a possible D gene (6 bases). The germline gives CDR1 SGHNT, CDR2 YYREEE (reference sequence). CDR3 length equals 13 residues. CDR3 sequence reads: CASSSPREETKYF. CDR3 in DNA: TGTGCCAGCAGCTCCCCTAGGGAGGAGACCAAGTACTTC.

The rearrangement joins TRBV15 to TRBJ2-1; D is unclear. V was shortened by 1 base and J by 4 bases, with 11 bases between the two germline ends. In germline, CDR1 is LNHNV, CDR2 YYDKDF (reference sequence). The length of the CDR3 is 15 residues. The CDR3 is CATSRGGRQYNEQFF. DNA for the CDR3: TGTGCCACCAGCAGAGGCGGACGGCAATACAATGAGCAGTTCTTC.

This clonotype was detected only a few times. J is TRBJ2-1 and V is TRBV18, with 7 bases matching TRBD1. The germline gives CDR1 KGHSH, CDR2 LQKENI. V trimming: 7 bases; J trimming: 3 bases; junction bases outside the gene matches: 6. CDR3 length: 14 amino acids. Written as DNA, the CDR3 is TGTGCCAGCTTTCGACAGGGTGGCTACAATGAGCAGTTCTTC. Translated: CASFRQGGYNEQFF.

The chain is built from TRBV6-6 and TRBJ2-3; 8 nucleotides align to TRBD2. Per the germline V gene, CDR1 is MNHNY and CDR2 is SVGAGI (reference sequence). Trimming took 7 bases from V and 5 from J; bases not matched to a gene: 2. The CDR3 contains 12 residues. The CDR3 loop is CASNLAGDTQYF. The CDR3 coding sequence is TGTGCCAGCAACCTAGCGGGAGATACGCAGTATTTT.

This clonotype has a count of ten or more. This chain connects TRBV5-6 to TRBJ2-7, with a possible D match to TRBD2 (6 bases). With 2 bases removed from V and 3 bases from J, the gap between germline ends came to 9 bases. The CDR3 spans 13 residues. CDR1 SGHDT and CDR2 YYEEEE come from the germline V gene. CDR3 DNA: TGTGCCAGCAGCTTTTATAGCGGCTACGAGCAGTACGTC. This encodes CASSFYSGYEQYV.

The CDR3 sequence: CATSRWGAGTGELFF. For the CDR3, the DNA is TGTGCCACCAGCCGTTGGGGGGCGGGAACCGGGGAGCTGTTTTTT. V gene TRBV15 combines with J gene TRBJ2-2; D possibly uses TRBD1 or TRBD2 (6 bases each). Per the germline V gene, CDR1 is LNHNV and CDR2 is YYDKDF (reference sequence). The CDR3 has 15 residues. Between the trimmed V and J ends, which lost 5 bases and 5 bases, there was a span of 15 bases.

At least ten counts were recorded for this clonotype. The gene calls are TRBV23-1 and TRBJ2-7; 14 bases are a match to TRBD2. TRBV23-1 has ORF status, its function being uncertain. With 9 bases clipped from V and 5 bases from J, the junction kept 9 bases outside the gene matches. CDR3 size: 15 residues. The DNA of the CDR3 is TGCGCCAGACGACTAGCGGGGGGGAGGTTGGACGAGCAGTACTTC. Residues: CARRLAGGRLDEQYF.

This clonotype was seen a few times. The V call is TRBV20-1, the J call TRBJ2-1; D is possibly TRBD2 (6 bases). V lost 5 bases to trimming and J lost 2 bases, with 10 bases between them. CDR3 size: 13 residues. The germline gives CDR1 DFQATT, CDR2 SNEGSKA (reference sequence). CDR3 sequence (DNA): TGCAGTGCTGCCGGGAGTACCTACAATGAGCAGTTCTTC. It yields the protein CSAAGSTYNEQFF.

The chain joins TRBV7-2 to TRBJ2-2, with D unclear. V was trimmed by 2 bases and J by 5 bases, leaving 12 bases between them. This CDR3 region has 15 residues. Germline CDR1 is SGHTA and CDR2 is FQGNSA. CDR3 loop: CASSLNTGWTGELFF. CDR3 coding DNA: TGTGCCAGCAGCTTAAATACGGGCTGGACCGGGGAGCTGTTTTTT.

V is TRBV7-2 and J is TRBJ1-2; D ambiguous. The CDR3 covers 15 residues. Germline values: CDR1 SGHTA, CDR2 FQGNSA. V lost 2 bases, J lost 4 bases, and 14 bases lay in between. The CDR3 sequence: CASSLQYSPVYGYTF. As DNA, the CDR3 is TGTGCCAGCAGCTTACAGTACAGCCCGGTCTATGGCTACACCTTC.